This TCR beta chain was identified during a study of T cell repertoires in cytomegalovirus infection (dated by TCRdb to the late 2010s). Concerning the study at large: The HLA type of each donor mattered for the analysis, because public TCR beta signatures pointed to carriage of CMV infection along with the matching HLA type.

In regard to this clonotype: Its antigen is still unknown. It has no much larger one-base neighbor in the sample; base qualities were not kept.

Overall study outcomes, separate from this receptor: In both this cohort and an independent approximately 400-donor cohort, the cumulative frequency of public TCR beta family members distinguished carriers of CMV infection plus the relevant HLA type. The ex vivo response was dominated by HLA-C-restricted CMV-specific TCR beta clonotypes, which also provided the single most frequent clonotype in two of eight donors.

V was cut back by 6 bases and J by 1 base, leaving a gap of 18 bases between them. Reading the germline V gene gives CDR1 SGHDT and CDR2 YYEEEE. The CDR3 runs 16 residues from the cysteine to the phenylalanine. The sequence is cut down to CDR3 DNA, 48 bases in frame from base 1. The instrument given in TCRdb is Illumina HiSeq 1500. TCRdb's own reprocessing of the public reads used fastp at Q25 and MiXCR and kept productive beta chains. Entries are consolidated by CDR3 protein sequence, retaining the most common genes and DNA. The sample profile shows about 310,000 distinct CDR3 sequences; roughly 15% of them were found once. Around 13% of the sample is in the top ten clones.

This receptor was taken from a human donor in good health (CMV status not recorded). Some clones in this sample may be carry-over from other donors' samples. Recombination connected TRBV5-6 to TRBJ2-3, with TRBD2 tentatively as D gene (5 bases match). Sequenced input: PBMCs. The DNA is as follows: TGTGCCAGCAACCCCCTGTCCGGGGTTGGCACAGATACGCAGTATTTT. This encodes CASNPLSGVGTDTQYF.